This TCR beta chain is drawn from a study of blood T cell repertoires in COVID-19. Study-level information: Sample material is recorded as cDNA or gDNA derived from T cells, B-cell-depleted T cells, or PBMCs.

In the original analysis: Reference gene primers were amplified, and this amplification served to estimate nucleated cell counts. Method: immunoSEQ multiplex PCR; TCRdb's copy keeps in-frame clones and lacks some. Clonal size and the V and J genes are those of that table, whereas D and trimming came from the DNA. The sample carries approximately 150,000 clones, about 87% recorded once. A Seattle source enrolled patients during active infection and followed them longitudinally. Trimming shortened V by 6 bases and J by 0 bases, and 18 bases separated the two germline ends. The CDR3 covers 16 residues. The germline gives CDR1 MRHNA, CDR2 SNTAGT.

Sequencing was carried out using peripheral blood. This receptor was taken from a human donor with COVID-19, enrolled during active disease. The donor label of this sample is uncertain. This rearrangement joins TRBV6-4 to TRBJ2-7; tentatively, D is TRBD2 (6 bases). CDR3: CASRTLTSLISYEQYF. CDR3 in DNA: TGTGCCAGCAGGACCCTCACTAGCCTGATCTCCTACGAGCAGTACTTC.